The T cell receptor (beta chain) under discussion was sequenced for a study of T cells in localized non-small cell lung cancer. This clone was recorded only once. At one of its ends the junction is not consistent with the germline gene, which may arise from a read error. Sequencing was performed with immunoSEQ multiplex PCR; in TCRdb, only in-frame clones are kept and a portion is missing. This sample has 1,600 or so clones, with less than 40% found just once. CDR1 WSHSY and CDR2 SAAADI come from the germline V gene. The CDR3 runs to 13 residues. This chain connects TRBV10-2 to TRBJ2-7; weak D call: TRBD2 (7 bases). This TCR derives from a man aged 40 to 70 with stage II lung adenocarcinoma. The sample here was lung tumor tissue, taken before any cancer treatment. The CDR3 spells CASWRGGGYEQYF. Written as DNA, the CDR3 is TGCGCCTCCTGGAGGGGGGGTGGCTACGAGCAATACTTC.